This T cell receptor (beta chain) was captured in a study of T-cell reconstitution after alpha-beta-depleted transplantation in children. This clonotype showed up just a few times. Unique molecular identifiers were built into the TCRbeta library. From the PCR reads, TCRdb called clonotypes with MiXCR, one entry per CDR3 protein. Counted here are 330,000 or so distinct CDR3 sequences, 10% to 13% occurring once; the ten biggest clones make up more than 2%. The CDR3 spans 15 residues. V was clipped by 2 bases and J by 5 bases; unmatched bases: 4. Sequencing used PBMCs from the stem cell graft donor, obtained from the stem cell graft. This chain connects TRBV12-3 or TRBV12-4 to TRBJ2-2, with TRBD1 matching over 8 bases. The receptor was derived from a human donor who donated a stem cell graft to a child with acute lymphoblastic leukemia. CDR3 protein: CASSLTGGTTGELFF. CDR3 nucleotides: TGTGCCAGCAGTTTAACAGGGGGGACGACCGGGGAGCTGTTTTTT.